These 2 T cell receptor beta chains were all obtained from the same sample, sequenced in a study of OX40 agonist ivuxolimab in advanced cancers. Generated by immunoSEQ multiplex PCR, the TCRdb table keeps only in-frame clones and is missing some. The repertoire includes some 23,000 clones, 84% of them detected once, and 11% to 15% sits in the top ten. The sequencing here drew on CD4+ or CD8+ T cells sorted from blood, taken in a trial of the OX40 agonist ivuxolimab. Every receptor here comes from an adult with an advanced solid tumor such as melanoma, head and neck, liver or kidney cancer.

The chain joins TRBV6-1 to TRBJ2-7, with a weak D call TRBD1 (5 bases). This CDR3 has 15 residues. Germline V gene lookup returns CDR1 MNHNS and CDR2 SASEGT. V lost 2 bases and J lost 4, with 15 bases in between. The CDR3 nucleotides read TGTGCCAGCAGTGAAATTCGGGCAGGGTGGTACGAGCAGTACTTC. Translating it yields CASSEIRAGWYEQYF.

The CDR3, as DNA: TGTGCCAGTAGTAGTGGTAACTCCTACAATGAGCAGTTCTTC. It translates to CASSSGNSYNEQFF. The chain is built from TRBV19 and TRBJ2-1, with D unresolved. Per germline, CDR1 LNHDA and CDR2 SQIVND (reference sequence). The CDR3 runs to 14 residues. V was shortened by 4 bases and J by 0 bases, with 7 bases between the two germline ends.